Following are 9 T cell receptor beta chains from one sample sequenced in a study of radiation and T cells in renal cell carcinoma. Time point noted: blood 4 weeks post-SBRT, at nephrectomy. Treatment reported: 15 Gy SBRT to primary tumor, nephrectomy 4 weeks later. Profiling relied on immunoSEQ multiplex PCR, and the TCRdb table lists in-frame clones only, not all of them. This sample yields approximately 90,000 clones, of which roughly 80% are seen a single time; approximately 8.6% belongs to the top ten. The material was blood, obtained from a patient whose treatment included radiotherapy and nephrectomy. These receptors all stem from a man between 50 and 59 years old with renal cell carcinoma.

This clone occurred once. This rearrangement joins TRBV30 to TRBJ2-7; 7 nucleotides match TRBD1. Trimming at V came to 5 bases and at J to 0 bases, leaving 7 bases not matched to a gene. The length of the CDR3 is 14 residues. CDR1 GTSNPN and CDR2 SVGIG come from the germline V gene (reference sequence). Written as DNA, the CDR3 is TGTGCCTGGGCCCGGGACAGTATCTCCTACGAGCAGTACTTC. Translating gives CAWARDSISYEQYF.

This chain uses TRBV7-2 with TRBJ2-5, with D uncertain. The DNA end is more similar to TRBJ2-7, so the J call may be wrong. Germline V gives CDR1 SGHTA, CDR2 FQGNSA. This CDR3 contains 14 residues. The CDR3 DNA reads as TGTGCCAGCAGCTTAGCGGGCCCAGATTACGAGCAGTACTTC. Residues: CASSLAGPDYEQYF.

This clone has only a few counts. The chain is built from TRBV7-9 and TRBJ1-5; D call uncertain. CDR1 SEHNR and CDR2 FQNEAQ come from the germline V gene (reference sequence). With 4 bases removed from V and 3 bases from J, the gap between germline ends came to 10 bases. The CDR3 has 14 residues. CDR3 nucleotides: TGTGCCAGCAGCTATGACGGACCCAATCAGCCCCAGCATTTT. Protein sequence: CASSYDGPNQPQHF. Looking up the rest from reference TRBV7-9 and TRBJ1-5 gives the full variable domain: DTGVSQNPRHKITKRGQNVTFRCDPISEHNRLYWYRQTLGQGPEFLTYFQNEAQLEKSRLLSDRFSAERPKGSFSTLEIQRTEQGDSAMYLCASSYDGPNQPQHFGDGTRLSIL.

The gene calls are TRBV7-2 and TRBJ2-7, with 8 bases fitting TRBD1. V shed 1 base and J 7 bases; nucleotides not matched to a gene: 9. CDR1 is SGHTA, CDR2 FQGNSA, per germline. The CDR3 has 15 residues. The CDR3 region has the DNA TGTGCCAGCAGCTTAGATTGGACAGGGTTGTGGGAGCAGTACTTC. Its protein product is CASSLDWTGLWEQYF.

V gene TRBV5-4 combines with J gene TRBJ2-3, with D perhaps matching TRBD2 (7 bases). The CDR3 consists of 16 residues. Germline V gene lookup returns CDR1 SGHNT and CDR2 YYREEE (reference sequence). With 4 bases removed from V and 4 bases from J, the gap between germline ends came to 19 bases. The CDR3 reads CASSNQGWGLSDTQYF. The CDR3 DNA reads TGTGCCAGCAGCAACCAGGGGTGGGGACTATCAGATACGCAGTATTTT.

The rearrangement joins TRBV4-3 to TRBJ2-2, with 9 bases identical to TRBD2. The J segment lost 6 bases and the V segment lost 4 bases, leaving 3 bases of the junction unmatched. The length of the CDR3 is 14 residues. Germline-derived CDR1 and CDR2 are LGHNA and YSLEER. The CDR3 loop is CASSPGLAPGELFF. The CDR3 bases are TGCGCCAGCAGCCCCGGACTAGCGCCCGGGGAGCTGTTTTTT.

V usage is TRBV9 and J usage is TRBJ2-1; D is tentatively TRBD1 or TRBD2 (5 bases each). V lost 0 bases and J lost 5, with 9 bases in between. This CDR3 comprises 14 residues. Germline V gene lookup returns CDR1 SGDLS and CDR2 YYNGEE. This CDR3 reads CASSVATGHNEQFF. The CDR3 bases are TGTGCCAGCAGCGTAGCTACGGGGCACAATGAGCAGTTCTTC.

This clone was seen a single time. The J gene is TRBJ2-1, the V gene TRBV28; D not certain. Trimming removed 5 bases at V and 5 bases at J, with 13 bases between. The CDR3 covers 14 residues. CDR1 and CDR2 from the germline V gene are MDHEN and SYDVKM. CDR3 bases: TGTGCCAGCAGTAACATGGCATGGGACAATGAGCAGTTCTTC. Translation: CASSNMAWDNEQFF.

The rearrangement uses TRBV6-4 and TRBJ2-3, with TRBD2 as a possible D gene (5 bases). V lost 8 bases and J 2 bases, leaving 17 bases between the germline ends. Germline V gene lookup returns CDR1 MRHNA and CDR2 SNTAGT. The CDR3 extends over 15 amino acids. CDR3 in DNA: TGTGCCAGCCTCCTAGCAGACTATCACACAGATACGCAGTATTTT. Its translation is CASLLADYHTDTQYF.